One sample yielded the 30 T cell receptor beta chains listed below, sequenced in a study of shared clonotypes between healthy human individuals. Measured with immunoSEQ multiplex PCR; TCRdb has only the in-frame clones, and not every one. Here the sample spans around 700,000 clones, approximately 79% being singletons. Sequenced material: memory CD4+ T cells sorted from blood. Subset here: CD45RA-negative fraction. The source is a woman aged 25 to 39 in good health.

This clone was seen just once. V and J are TRBV20-1 and TRBJ2-7; D is unclear. Germline CDR1 and CDR2: DFQATT and SNEGSKA (reference sequence). V was pared by 3 bases and J by 4 bases, with 7 bases between. The CDR3 has 11 amino acids. The CDR3 sequence is CSARTPYEQYF. CDR3 bases: TGCAGTGCTAGGACTCCTTACGAGCAGTACTTC.

The CDR3 region is CASSSQGEGNEKLFF. The CDR3 nucleotides read TGTGCCAGCAGCTCACAGGGGGAGGGAAATGAAAAACTGTTTTTT. The V gene is TRBV7-2, the J gene TRBJ1-4; 8 bases are a match to TRBD1. Germline lookup yields CDR1 SGHTA and CDR2 FQGNSA. Losses at the gene ends were 4 bases for V and 5 bases for J; bases not matched to a gene: 6. The CDR3 contains 15 residues.

This clone was counted once. The V call is TRBV5-1, the J call TRBJ2-3; the match to TRBD2 covers 10 bases. V lost 2 bases, J lost 2 bases, and 5 bases stayed unmatched. The CDR3 runs 16 residues. Germline CDR1 and CDR2: SGHRS and YFSETQ. CDR3 sequence: CASSFRLAGPTDTQYF. The CDR3 DNA is TGCGCCAGCAGCTTTAGACTAGCGGGCCCCACAGATACGCAGTATTTT.

The chain is built from TRBV28 and TRBJ1-5; 9 positions agree with TRBD1. From germline, CDR1 is MDHEN and CDR2 SYDVKM. The CDR3 has 15 residues. V was clipped by 5 bases and J by 7 bases; unmatched bases: 9. The DNA of the CDR3 is TGTGCCAGCAGTACCGGGACAGGGAAGCGACAGCCCCAGCATTTT. Translating it yields CASSTGTGKRQPQHF.

This chain links TRBV19 with TRBJ1-1; 9 nucleotides match TRBD1. The germline V gene has CDR1 LNHDA and CDR2 SQIVND (reference sequence). Unmatched junction bases numbered 6, after V lost 1 base and J lost 6 bases. This CDR3 region has 15 residues. The CDR3 is CASSIVTGGSSEAFF. CDR3 coding DNA: TGTGCCAGTAGTATAGTGACAGGGGGATCCTCTGAAGCTTTCTTT.

This clone showed up just a few times. This chain joins TRBV11-3 and TRBJ2-1, with TRBD2 identical over 8 bases. The CDR3 totals 15 residues. Losses at the gene ends were 0 bases for V and 3 bases for J; bases not matched to a gene: 1. Germline values: CDR1 SGHNT, CDR2 YENEEA. The CDR3 loop is CASSLDGRDYNEQFF. The CDR3 DNA sequence: TGTGCCAGCAGCTTAGACGGGAGGGACTACAATGAGCAGTTCTTC.

The rearrangement links TRBV27 to TRBJ2-1; possibly TRBD1 for D (6 bases). The length of the CDR3 is 14 residues. The V gene lost 4 bases and the J gene lost 6 bases, with 13 bases spanning the gap. Germline-derived CDR1 and CDR2 are MNHEY and SMNVEV (reference sequence). CDR3 sequence (DNA): TGTGCCAGCAGTTCAGGACAGACAATCAATGAGCAGTTCTTC. Amino acids: CASSSGQTINEQFF.

This clone has only a few counts. This chain connects TRBV27 to TRBJ2-3; 13 bases agree with TRBD2. The CDR3 runs 16 residues. Germline V lookup: CDR1 MNHEY, CDR2 SMNVEV (reference sequence). CDR3 bases: TGTGCACCTGGACTAGCGGGAGAGATGGGGGCAGATACGCAGTATTTT. The encoded protein is CAPGLAGEMGADTQYF.

This clone is a singleton in its sample. The V and J genes are TRBV27 and TRBJ2-3, with a possible D match to TRBD2 (6 bases). Looked up from germline, CDR1 is MNHEY and CDR2 is SMNVEV (reference sequence). This CDR3 is 17 amino acids long. Trimming shortened V by 5 bases and J by 2 bases, and 20 bases separated the two germline ends. The CDR3 protein is CASSGYVAEELTDTQYF. The CDR3 DNA sequence: TGTGCCAGCAGTGGGTATGTAGCGGAGGAACTCACAGATACGCAGTATTTT.

This clone was counted between two and nine times. V and J are TRBV18 and TRBJ2-2, with D uncertain. Germline loops: CDR1 KGHSH, CDR2 LQKENI. CDR3 length equals 15 residues. Trimming removed 4 bases at V and 2 bases at J, with 11 bases between. The CDR3 loop reads CASSLKEPNTGELFF. The CDR3 DNA reads TGTGCCAGCTCACTAAAGGAACCTAACACCGGGGAGCTGTTTTTT.

This clone was seen repeatedly, ten times or more. The sample holds other DNA sequences that translate to the same CDR3. In nucleotides, the CDR3 is TGTGCCAGCAGCCAAGATCAGAACACTGAAGCTTTCTTT. It encodes CASSQDQNTEAFF. The chain links TRBV14 to TRBJ1-1; D ambiguous. The CDR3 has 13 amino acids. V was clipped by 0 bases and J by 1 base, with 3 bases between them. Germline V gene data show CDR1 as SGHDN and CDR2 as FVKESK.

This clone was observed a single time. The J gene is TRBJ2-6, the V gene TRBV2; no firm D call. The germline V gene encodes CDR1 SNHLY and CDR2 FYNNEI. V dropped 2 bases and J dropped 11 bases, with 10 bases sitting between them. The CDR3 runs to 13 residues. CDR3 DNA: TGTGCCAGCAGTGAAACGAAGGTTGACGTCCTGACTTTC. This sequence encodes CASSETKVDVLTF.

The rearrangement links TRBV28 to TRBJ1-2; possible D gene TRBD1, 6 bases. The V gene lost 6 bases and the J gene lost 7 bases, with 12 bases spanning the gap. The CDR3 sequence is 12 residues long. Germline CDR1 and CDR2: MDHEN and SYDVKM. CDR3 in amino acids: CASRDSGGGYTF. In DNA, the CDR3 is TGTGCCAGCAGGGACAGTGGAGGTGGCTACACCTTC.

Notes on this clone: The junction and the germline gene differ at one end; a read error may be behind it. J is TRBJ2-1 and V is TRBV4-1; a weak D match, TRBD2 (6 bases). The CDR3 loop spans 17 amino acids. Germline V CDR1 and CDR2: MGHRA, YSYEKL. CDR3 amino acids: CASSQVPSSVSFNEQFF. The CDR3, as DNA: TGCGCCAGCAGCCAAGTGCCCTCTAGCGTATCCTTCAATGAGCAGTTCTTC.

The rearrangement links TRBV20-1 to TRBJ1-1; 9 nucleotides agree with TRBD1. The CDR3 consists of 11 residues. The J segment lost 10 bases and the V segment lost 5 bases, leaving 5 bases of the junction unmatched. The germline CDR1 and CDR2 sequences are DFQATT and SNEGSKA (reference sequence). Here the CDR3 DNA reads TGCAGTGCTTACAGGGGGCTCGGAGCTTTCTTT. It translates to CSAYRGLGAFF.

The chain uses TRBV6-1 and TRBJ2-3; 15 nucleotides agree with TRBD2. Losses at the gene ends were 2 bases for V and 4 bases for J; bases not matched to a gene: 7. The CDR3 sequence is 18 residues long. Looked up from germline, CDR1 is MNHNS and CDR2 is SASEGT. The CDR3 region has the DNA TGTGCCAGCAGTGAATCTGGACTAGCGGGAGGGGGCCCAGATACGCAGTATTTT. The encoded protein is CASSESGLAGGGPDTQYF.

This clone occurred a few times. This chain links TRBV5-1 with TRBJ2-7, with D tentatively TRBD2 (6 bases). The germline V gene has CDR1 SGHRS and CDR2 YFSETQ. Trimming took 2 bases from V and 4 from J, leaving 13 bases between them. This CDR3 region has 14 residues. The CDR3, as DNA: TGCGCCAGCAGCTTCAGGGATGGGACTTACGAGCAGTACTTC. It codes for CASSFRDGTYEQYF. Full variable domain (missing parts from reference TRBV5-1 and TRBJ2-7): KAGVTQTPRYLIKTRGQQVTLSCSPISGHRSVSWYQQTPGQGLQFLFEYFSETQRNKGNFPGRFSGRQFSNSRSEMNVSTLELGDSALYLCASSFRDGTYEQYFGPGTRLTVT.

The chain has TRBV7-2 and TRBJ2-7; D remains unclear. CDR3 length equals 12 residues. V was cut by 5 bases and J by 0 bases, with 5 bases left in between. The germline CDR1 and CDR2 sequences are SGHTA and FQGNSA. CDR3 in DNA: TGTGCCAGCAGCCCTACCTCCTACGAGCAGTACTTC. Its translation is CASSPTSYEQYF.

The chain carries TRBV5-6 and TRBJ2-7, with 9 bases lining up with TRBD1. Germline assignment: CDR1 SGHDT and CDR2 YYEEEE. V shed 3 bases and J 0 bases; nucleotides not matched to a gene: 4. This CDR3 comprises 15 residues. The CDR3 region has the DNA TGTGCCAGCAGCTCTGGACAGGGGAGCTCCTACGAGCAGTACTTC. Protein product: CASSSGQGSSYEQYF.

This sequence joins TRBV7-6 and TRBJ2-2, with TRBD2 matching 14 bases. The trim removed 11 bases at V and 8 bases at J, leaving 4 bases unmatched. This CDR3 spans 13 amino acids. Looked up from germline, CDR1 is SGHVS and CDR2 is FNYEAQ. CDR3 residues: CAPGLAGEGELFF. The CDR3 nucleotides are TGTGCCCCGGGACTAGCGGGAGAGGGGGAGCTGTTTTTT.

The rearrangement links TRBV4-2 to TRBJ1-5; perhaps TRBD1 as D (5 bases). This CDR3 is 18 amino acids long. Trimming took 0 bases from V and 4 from J, leaving 19 bases between them. Germline assignment: CDR1 LGHNA and CDR2 YNFKEQ. The CDR3 nucleotides read TGTGCCAGCAGCCAAGAACCCGGGCGCCGGGACGGGAATCAGCCCCAGCATTTT. It yields the protein CASSQEPGRRDGNQPQHF.

The genes are TRBV7-9 and TRBJ1-3; D call uncertain. Trimming cost V 4 bases and J 3 bases, with 4 bases left between them. Germline CDR1 and CDR2: SEHNR and FQNEAQ (reference sequence). The CDR3 extends over 12 amino acids. The CDR3, as DNA: TGTGCCAGCAGCTCTTTTGGAAACACCATATATTTT. Translation gives CASSSFGNTIYF.

The rearrangement uses TRBV15 and TRBJ1-1; TRBD1 agrees at 7 bases. Germline-derived CDR1 and CDR2 are LNHNV and YYDKDF (reference sequence). This CDR3 has 15 amino acids. V lost 6 bases, J lost 0 bases, and 7 bases stayed unmatched. In DNA form, the CDR3 reads TGTGCCACCAGTCCGGGACAGATATTGAACACTGAAGCTTTCTTT. It codes for CATSPGQILNTEAFF.

V and J are TRBV15 and TRBJ2-5; D remains unclear. The CDR3 contains 14 residues. Trimming took off 1 base at V and 5 bases at J, with 11 bases between the two ends. Germline lookup yields CDR1 LNHNV and CDR2 YYDKDF (reference sequence). In nucleotides, the CDR3 is TGTGCCACCAGCAGAGGCCAGGCCGGGGAGACCCAGTACTTC. This gives the protein CATSRGQAGETQYF.

This sequence joins TRBV5-1 and TRBJ1-1, with D possibly matching TRBD1 (5 bases). Between the trimmed V and J ends, which lost 4 bases and 6 bases, there was a span of 16 bases. This CDR3 is 14 amino acids long. Germline CDR1 SGHRS, CDR2 YFSETQ. The CDR3 spells CASSGGHEGAEAFF. CDR3 bases: TGCGCCAGCAGCGGTGGCCACGAAGGGGCTGAAGCTTTCTTT.

About this clone: This likely reflects a read error, since a far larger clone is one base away. The same CDR3 also results from other DNA sequences found in this sample. V and J are TRBV11-2 and TRBJ2-7; a possible D gene is TRBD1 (5 bases). This CDR3 is built from 12 residues. V lost 2 bases, J lost 4 bases, and 6 bases lay in between. CDR1 and CDR2 (germline): SGHAT, FQNNGV. The CDR3 nucleotides read TGTGCCAGCAGCTTACAGGGATACGAGCAGTACTTC. Protein product: CASSLQGYEQYF.

Only one count was recorded for this clone. In DNA form, the CDR3 reads TGTGCCAGCAGCTACGGAGGGACAGATGAAAAACTGTTTTTT. Translated: CASSYGGTDEKLFF. The V and J genes are TRBV9 and TRBJ1-4; 7 positions match TRBD1. Germline assignment: CDR1 SGDLS and CDR2 YYNGEE. The V gene end was trimmed by 4 bases and the J gene end by 6 bases; junction bases not matched to a gene: 6. This CDR3 region has 14 residues.

V usage is TRBV5-1 and J usage is TRBJ2-3; unclear D gene. Germline lookup yields CDR1 SGHRS and CDR2 YFSETQ. This CDR3 region has 13 residues. With 3 bases removed from V and 0 bases from J, the gap between germline ends came to 5 bases. The CDR3 protein is CASSSASTDTQYF. In DNA form, the CDR3 reads TGCGCCAGCAGCTCCGCTAGCACAGATACGCAGTATTTT. Using reference TRBV5-1 and TRBJ2-3 for the parts outside the CDR3, the full variable domain is KAGVTQTPRYLIKTRGQQVTLSCSPISGHRSVSWYQQTPGQGLQFLFEYFSETQRNKGNFPGRFSGRQFSNSRSEMNVSTLELGDSALYLCASSSASTDTQYFGPGTRLTVL.

The J gene is TRBJ2-5, the V gene TRBV4-1; TRBD2 matches at 10 bases. V was clipped by 1 base and J by 4 bases; unmatched bases: 6. This CDR3 is 16 amino acids long. Germline assignment: CDR1 MGHRA and CDR2 YSYEKL. The CDR3 is CASSQVAAGGRETQYF. CDR3 DNA: TGCGCCAGCAGCCAAGTCGCAGCGGGAGGGCGAGAGACCCAGTACTTC.

The count of this clone is one. The chain couples TRBV5-4 to TRBJ2-1, with 7 positions matching TRBD2. The V gene's germline CDR1 is SGHNT and CDR2 YYREEE (reference sequence). The CDR3 has 15 amino acids. V lost 3 bases and J lost 7; bases outside the gene matches: 10. The CDR3 nucleotides are TGTGCCAGCAGCTCCGCTATCACTAGCGAAAATGAGCAGTTCTTC. This codes for CASSSAITSENEQFF.